The 32 T cell receptor beta chains listed next were all sequenced from one sample in a study of blood T cell repertoires in COVID-19. The protocol was immunoSEQ multiplex PCR, while the TCRdb copy is restricted to in-frame clones and leaves out a portion. The table includes more than 100,000 clones, less than 90% detected once. The sample consisted of PBMCs or T cells enriched from blood (not recorded which). Every receptor here comes from a woman in her 30s who had recovered from COVID-19.

The chain couples TRBV5-6 to TRBJ2-1; 10 nucleotides line up with TRBD2. The CDR3 length is 17 residues. The germline V gene encodes CDR1 SGHDT and CDR2 YYEEEE. Trimming cost V 1 base and J 7 bases; bases outside gene matches: 11. The CDR3 DNA is TGTGCCAGCAGCTTGTTTGGGCTAGCGGGAGTCCGGAATGAGCAGTTCTTC. Its translation: CASSLFGLAGVRNEQFF.

The chain couples TRBV28 to TRBJ1-2, with a possible D match to TRBD1 (6 bases). The CDR3 runs 15 residues. From germline, CDR1 is MDHEN and CDR2 SYDVKM. The V end lost 5 bases, the J end lost 2 bases, and 15 bases lay between the germline ends. CDR3 DNA sequence: TGTGCCAGCAGTAGGGGGAGGGGCGGGAACTATGGCTACACCTTC. Its protein product is CASSRGRGGNYGYTF.

The V call is TRBV7-6, the J call TRBJ2-7; possible D gene TRBD2, 6 bases. Trimming pared 5 bases from V and 2 bases from J, leaving 13 bases between. The length of the CDR3 is 14 residues. CDR1 and CDR2 (germline): SGHVS, FNYEAQ. The CDR3 protein is CASSPGTFTYEQYF. The CDR3 DNA follows: TGTGCCAGCAGCCCGGGGACTTTTACCTACGAGCAGTACTTC.

The rearrangement uses TRBV5-1 and TRBJ2-7, with 8 bases lining up with TRBD2. Germline V gene lookup returns CDR1 SGHRS and CDR2 YFSETQ. This CDR3 contains 15 residues. V was clipped by 0 bases and J by 3 bases; unmatched bases: 5. CDR3 in amino acids: CASSLGPGTSYEQYF. In nucleotides, the CDR3 is TGCGCCAGCAGCTTGGGACCCGGGACTAGCTACGAGCAGTACTTC.

In its sample, this clone was seen once. This rearrangement joins TRBV4-3 to TRBJ1-5, with a tentative D call TRBD1 (6 bases). CDR3 length: 14 amino acids. CDR1 LGHNA and CDR2 YSLEER come from the germline V gene. The V and J ends lost 5 bases and 6 bases respectively, with 14 bases between them. The CDR3 here is CASSKDSRGQPQHF. CDR3 nucleotide sequence: TGCGCCAGCAGCAAGGACAGCCGGGGTCAGCCCCAGCATTTT.

This rearrangement joins TRBV5-1 to TRBJ1-6; possible D gene TRBD1, 5 bases. Germline V gene sequence: CDR1 SGHRS, CDR2 YFSETQ. Trimming pared 1 base from V and 4 bases from J, leaving 6 bases between. The CDR3 runs 14 residues. The CDR3: CASSLRGYNSPLHF. In DNA, the CDR3 is TGCGCCAGCAGCTTGAGGGGATATAATTCACCCCTCCACTTT.

The DNA of the CDR3 is TGTGCCAGCAGCCCGACTCGGGGAGTTGAAGCTTTCTTT. Translating gives CASSPTRGVEAFF. The chain has TRBV12-3 or TRBV12-4 and TRBJ1-1; D is undetermined. V gave up 6 bases and J gave up 7 bases, with 15 bases separating them. This CDR3 contains 13 residues.

The rearrangement links TRBV6-5 to TRBJ2-7, with 9 bases fitting TRBD1. This CDR3 spans 15 amino acids. Germline CDR1 and CDR2: MNHEY and SVGAGI. The trim removed 5 bases at V and 1 base at J, leaving 6 bases unmatched. CDR3 loop: CASSRPGQGSYEQYF. In nucleotides, the CDR3 is TGTGCCAGCAGTAGGCCGGGACAGGGATCCTACGAGCAGTACTTC.

Notes on this clone: This CDR3 is also generated by other DNA sequences in the sample. The gene calls are TRBV28 and TRBJ1-2; D call uncertain. The V gene's germline CDR1 is MDHEN and CDR2 SYDVKM. V dropped 6 bases and J dropped 5 bases, with 10 bases sitting between them. The CDR3 has 12 amino acids. Here the CDR3 reads CASSLGSYGYTF. The CDR3 DNA follows: TGTGCCAGCAGCCTGGGGAGTTATGGCTACACCTTC.

The J gene is TRBJ2-7, the V gene TRBV29-1, with D perhaps matching TRBD1 (5 bases). CDR1 is SQVTM, CDR2 ANQGSEA, per germline. Trimming took off 0 bases at V and 0 bases at J, with 15 bases between the two ends. The CDR3 extends over 16 amino acids. The chain's CDR3 is CSVEDSPQVNSYEQYF. CDR3 DNA sequence: TGCAGCGTTGAAGATTCCCCACAGGTAAACTCCTACGAGCAGTACTTC.

The chain employs TRBV28 and TRBJ1-2; no clear D. V lost 9 bases, J lost 4 bases, and 9 bases lay in between. CDR3 size: 11 residues. Germline V CDR1 and CDR2: MDHEN, SYDVKM. The chain's CDR3 is CARPYLYGYTF. DNA of the CDR3: TGTGCCAGGCCCTACCTCTATGGCTACACCTTC.

The chain has TRBV7-2 and TRBJ1-1; TRBD1 might be the D (5 bases). V was cut by 2 bases and J by 10 bases, with 23 bases left in between. CDR1 and CDR2 from the germline V gene are SGHTA and FQGNSA. CDR3 length: 16 amino acids. The DNA of the CDR3 is TGTGCCAGCAGCTTAAATACTCTACGCGCAAGCCAGGGAGCTTTCTTT. Amino acid sequence: CASSLNTLRASQGAFF.

This clone was observed a single time. The chain combines TRBV6-5 with TRBJ2-5, with 8 positions matching TRBD2. Unmatched junction bases numbered 1, after V lost 5 bases and J lost 5 bases. There are 12 residues in the CDR3. Per germline, CDR1 MNHEY and CDR2 SVGAGI. The CDR3 DNA is TGTGCCAGCAGTCGGGAGGGCGAGACCCAGTACTTC. Translating gives CASSREGETQYF.

The chain carries TRBV23-1 and TRBJ1-6; D gene ambiguous. TRBV23-1 has ORF status, its function being uncertain. Trimming pared 11 bases from V and 0 bases from J, leaving 8 bases between. The length of the CDR3 is 13 residues. CDR3 nucleotide sequence: TGCGCCCCTCCGGGCTCCTATAATTCACCCCTCCACTTT. This gives the protein CAPPGSYNSPLHF.

CDR3 DNA: TGTGCCAGCAGTCTGGGACTAGTCTCCCTCTACGAGCAGTACTTC. Its protein product is CASSLGLVSLYEQYF. This chain joins TRBV6-2 or TRBV6-3 and TRBJ2-7; TRBD2 aligns across 8 bases. In germline, CDR1 is MNHEY, CDR2 SVGEGT. The CDR3 has 15 residues. V was pared by 5 bases and J by 3 bases, with 9 bases of the junction left unmatched.

The CDR3 protein is CAGIRGLGDTQYF. In DNA, the CDR3 is TGTGCCGGGATCAGGGGGCTGGGGGATACGCAGTATTTT. The chain employs TRBV3-1 (or the pseudogene TRBV3-2) and TRBJ2-3, with TRBD1 matching 8 bases. With 11 bases clipped from V and 6 bases from J, the junction kept 10 bases outside the gene matches. Germline CDR1 LGHDT, CDR2 YNNKEL (reference sequence). The CDR3 consists of 13 residues.

The chain has TRBV3-1 (or the pseudogene TRBV3-2) and TRBJ1-5, with D perhaps TRBD1 (6 bases). The germline V and J ends were trimmed by 5 bases and 2 bases, with 10 bases remaining between them. CDR1 is LGHDT and CDR2 is YNNKEL in the germline V gene (reference sequence). The length of the CDR3 is 14 residues. The CDR3 sequence: CASSTGHRNQPQHF. CDR3 nucleotides: TGTGCCAGCAGCACGGGACATCGCAATCAGCCCCAGCATTTT.

The rearrangement joins TRBV10-3 to TRBJ1-4; D perhaps matches TRBD1 (6 bases). The CDR3 totals 11 residues. From germline, CDR1 is ENHRY and CDR2 SYGVKD. V lost 4 bases to trimming and J lost 12 bases, with 9 bases between them. CDR3 sequence reads: CAISGEGELFF. CDR3 DNA: TGTGCCATCAGTGGTGAGGGGGAACTGTTTTTT.

As DNA, the CDR3 is TGCGCCAGCAGTCCCGTGGGCGGGATGACCGGGGAGCTGTTTTTT. Amino acid sequence: CASSPVGGMTGELFF. V is TRBV4-3 and J is TRBJ2-2; D might be TRBD2 (6 bases). The CDR3 spans 15 residues. Germline V lookup: CDR1 LGHNA, CDR2 YSLEER. The V end was cut by 6 bases, the J end by 5 bases, with 16 bases between.

The rearrangement uses TRBV7-9 and TRBJ1-1; D is unclear. Per the germline V gene, CDR1 is SEHNR and CDR2 is FQNEAQ (reference sequence). Trimming shortened V by 5 bases and J by 0 bases, and 13 bases separated the two germline ends. This CDR3 region has 15 residues. CDR3: CASSLTWPLNTEAFF. CDR3 nucleotides: TGTGCCAGCAGCCTCACGTGGCCCTTGAACACTGAAGCTTTCTTT.

The chain joins TRBV30 to TRBJ1-4; a weak D match, TRBD1 (6 bases). V dropped 2 bases and J dropped 5 bases, with 15 bases sitting between them. The CDR3 extends over 15 amino acids. Germline CDR1 is GTSNPN and CDR2 is SVGIG (reference sequence). CDR3: CAWSPLGQFNEKLFF. The CDR3 nucleotides read TGTGCCTGGAGTCCACTCGGACAGTTCAATGAAAAACTGTTTTTT. Full variable domain (remainder filled in from reference TRBV30 and TRBJ1-4): SQTIHQWPATLVQPVGSPLSLECTVEGTSNPNLYWYRQAAGRGLQLLFYSVGIGQISSEVPQNLSASRPQDRQFILSSKKLLLSDSGFYLCAWSPLGQFNEKLFFGSGTQLSVL.

The chain couples TRBV7-9 to TRBJ1-2; D may be TRBD1 (5 bases). V lost 0 bases to trimming and J lost 4 bases, with 12 bases between them. Per the germline V gene, CDR1 is SEHNR and CDR2 is FQNEAQ (reference sequence). The CDR3 is 15 amino acids. The DNA of the CDR3 is TGTGCCAGCAGCTTAGCGTCGGGGGATCGCTATGGCTACACCTTC. As protein: CASSLASGDRYGYTF.

The V and J genes are TRBV11-3 and TRBJ1-1; no reliable D call. Germline loops: CDR1 SGHNT, CDR2 YENEEA. The ends were cut back, 4 bases at V and 2 bases at J, with 8 bases in the middle. This CDR3 has 13 amino acids. The CDR3: CASSYAGNTEAFF. DNA of the CDR3: TGTGCCAGCAGCTACGCAGGAAACACTGAAGCTTTCTTT.

The chain carries TRBV5-4 and TRBJ2-3; 7 bases are shared with TRBD2. After removal of 2 bases from V and 0 bases from J, the junction contained 9 bases not matched to a gene. The CDR3 spans 17 residues. Germline-derived CDR1 and CDR2 are SGHNT and YYREEE (reference sequence). CDR3 DNA sequence: TGTGCCAGCAGCTTTTGGGGGGGGACGCCTAGCACAGATACGCAGTATTTT. Translated, it gives CASSFWGGTPSTDTQYF.

The chain employs TRBV7-2 and TRBJ2-1; 12 nucleotides line up with TRBD2. This CDR3 region has 16 residues. Germline V lookup: CDR1 SGHTA, CDR2 FQGNSA. The junction had 9 bases not matched to a gene; V was cut back by 5 bases and J by 7 bases. This CDR3 reads CASSPILAGGGNEQFF. DNA of the CDR3: TGTGCCAGCAGCCCCATCCTAGCGGGAGGGGGGAATGAGCAGTTCTTC.

In its sample, this clone was seen once. The chain carries TRBV28 and TRBJ1-1; D remains ambiguous. The germline CDR1 and CDR2 sequences are MDHEN and SYDVKM. V was shortened by 3 bases and J by 5 bases, with 16 bases between the two germline ends. The CDR3 runs to 15 residues. The CDR3 here is CASSFLVGRGTEAFF. The CDR3 DNA is TGTGCCAGCAGTTTTTTAGTAGGGCGGGGTACTGAAGCTTTCTTT.

The V and J genes are TRBV2 and TRBJ2-3, with 7 bases matching TRBD2. The CDR3 has 14 residues. V was clipped by 0 bases and J by 3 bases; unmatched bases: 0. Germline lookup yields CDR1 SNHLY and CDR2 FYNNEI. The CDR3 is CASSEASGTDTQYF. The DNA of the CDR3 is TGTGCCAGCAGTGAAGCTAGCGGGACAGATACGCAGTATTTT.

V usage is TRBV18 and J usage is TRBJ1-5, with 7 bases fitting TRBD1. The germline gives CDR1 KGHSH, CDR2 LQKENI. Trimming removed 5 bases from V and 7 bases from J; junction bases left unmatched: 8. The CDR3 contains 14 residues. The CDR3 here is CASSTQGGGQPQHF. CDR3 nucleotides: TGTGCCAGCTCAACCCAAGGGGGCGGCCAGCCCCAGCATTTT.

This chain links TRBV6-5 with TRBJ1-2, with 8 bases identical to TRBD1. The CDR3 length is 14 residues. Germline V gene data show CDR1 as MNHEY and CDR2 as SVGAGI. Germline trimming cut 6 bases from V and 4 bases from J; bases unmatched to any gene: 7. Written as DNA, the CDR3 is TGTGCCAGCAGCGCGGACAGGGCTCCCTATGGCTACACCTTC. Its translation is CASSADRAPYGYTF.

This chain joins TRBV28 and TRBJ1-2, with TRBD1 as a possible D gene (5 bases). Looked up from germline, CDR1 is MDHEN and CDR2 is SYDVKM. V dropped 3 bases and J dropped 3 bases, with 8 bases sitting between them. CDR3 length: 13 residues. This CDR3 is CASSFGRDYGYTF. CDR3 DNA sequence: TGTGCCAGCAGTTTCGGCAGGGACTATGGCTACACCTTC.

This sequence joins TRBV12-3 or TRBV12-4 and TRBJ1-4; D remains unclear. Deletions cut 3 bases from V and 8 bases from J, with 10 bases between. The CDR3 is made up of 13 amino acids. The CDR3 spells CASSLKGGEKLFF. The CDR3 bases are TGTGCCAGCAGTTTGAAGGGCGGGGAAAAACTGTTTTTT.

The CDR3 region has the DNA TGTGCCAGCAGCCAAGAGACACTAGCGGATAGCACAGATACGCAGTATTTT. Translation gives CASSQETLADSTDTQYF. This chain joins TRBV4-2 and TRBJ2-3; 8 nucleotides line up with TRBD2. Germline-derived CDR1 and CDR2 are LGHNA and YNFKEQ. The CDR3 extends over 17 amino acids. V gave up 0 bases and J gave up 0 bases; unmatched junction bases: 5.